These T cell receptor beta chains were read from a single sample in a study of blood T cell repertoires in COVID-19. Sequenced by immunoSEQ multiplex PCR; TCRdb stores in-frame clones only, minus some. The repertoire has 200,000 to 250,000 clones, approximately 85% of them found once; the top ten carry about 4%. The sequencing sample was made of peripheral blood. These receptors all stem from a man over 45 with acute or convalescent COVID-19. The CDR3 runs from the conserved cysteine through the conserved F or W. D genes are given only for firm matches. Size is omitted from some rows. Given values are once, few, many or a class for expanded clones.

TGTGCCAGCAGTTTAACTACAGGGTCTGTAGGGCCCCAGCATTTT CASSLTTGSVGPQHF once TRBV27 - TRBJ1-5
TGTGCCAGCAGACCAGGGACAGGAAACTACGAGCAGTACTTC CASRPGTGNYEQYF - TRBV6-5 TRBD1 TRBJ2-7
TGTGCCAGCAGCTTGGACGGGATATTCACTGAAGCTTTCTTT CASSLDGIFTEAFF few TRBV5-5 - TRBJ1-1
TGTGCCAGCTCAGGGACAGGGGGCGCATGGACTGAAGCTTTCTTT CASSGTGGAWTEAFF - TRBV18 TRBD1 TRBJ1-1
TGTGCCAGCAGCTTAGCGGGCTCCTACGAGCAGTACTTC CASSLAGSYEQYF - TRBV6-6 TRBD2 TRBJ2-7
TGTGCCAGCACCATCAGACTAGCGGGAGAGACCGGGGAGCTGTTTTTT CASTIRLAGETGELFF once TRBV28 TRBD2 TRBJ2-2
TGTGCCAGCACCTCCGGGACTCACACCGGGGAGCTGTTTTTT CASTSGTHTGELFF - TRBV27 - TRBJ2-2
TGTGCCAGCAGCTTTGTTAAAGGGCCAGAGGGTTTTGCGAGCAATCAGCCCCAGCATTTT CASSFVKGPEGFASNQPQHF - TRBV5-8 - TRBJ1-5
TGTGCCATCGAAGGGGGTGCAAAGAACACTGAAGCTTTCTTT CAIEGGAKNTEAFF once TRBV6-5 - TRBJ1-1
TGTGCCAGCTCATTAAGCGGGGGTTTCAACGAGCAGTACTTC CASSLSGGFNEQYF - TRBV18 TRBD2 TRBJ2-7
TGCGCCAGCAGCAGAGGACAGGGGGTTAATGAAAAACTGTTTTTT CASSRGQGVNEKLFF - TRBV5-1 TRBD1 TRBJ1-4
TGTGCCAGCAGCCAAGATCGGGAAGCCAATGAAAAACTGTTTTTT CASSQDREANEKLFF - TRBV3-1/TRBV3-2 - TRBJ1-4
TGTGCCAGCTCACCGACATCATTCGCCCTCCACTTT CASSPTSFALHF once TRBV18 - TRBJ1-6
TGCAGCGTTAATGGCGGGAGTCGTTCATACAATGAGCAGTTCTTC CSVNGGSRSYNEQFF - TRBV29-1 TRBD2 TRBJ2-1
TGCGCCAGCAGCGACAGGGGTTACGAGCAGTACTTC CASSDRGYEQYF - TRBV10-1 TRBD1 TRBJ2-7